This T cell receptor beta chain was recovered during a study of shared clonotypes between healthy human individuals. A deep-level run was used for the assay. Ten immunoSEQ deep assay plates were used to sequence the DNA of unsorted PBMCs. Measured with immunoSEQ multiplex PCR; TCRdb has only the in-frame clones, and not every one. The sample contains fewer than 650,000 clones, around 78% of which appear only once. Healthy HIV-negative adults without recent acute infections or vaccinations served as donors. V was trimmed by 2 bases and J by 0 bases, leaving 8 bases between them. This CDR3 comprises 15 residues. Germline assignment: CDR1 SGHAT and CDR2 FQNNGV.

The chain recombines TRBV11-2 with TRBJ1-3; tentatively, D is TRBD1 (6 bases). This clonotype originated in a woman aged 40 to 50 in good health. Some clones in this sample may be carry-over from other donors' samples. Source material: PBMCs. The CDR3 spells CASSLSGVSGNTIYF. CDR3 DNA: TGTGCCAGCAGCTTATCAGGGGTCTCTGGAAACACCATATATTTT.